This T cell receptor beta chain originates from a study of blood T cells in healthy people across ages. PCR was performed a second time for roughly 6 to 12 cycles using a sample-barcoded 5' primer and a J-beta primer mix. Via MiXCR, TCRdb re-called the 5' RACE reads, giving one row per CDR3 protein. The profile shows fewer than 2,000,000 distinct CDR3 sequences, about 35% of them singletons. Each donor's blood draw was around 9.2 milliliters of peripheral blood. The count of this clonotype is one. Germline CDR1 and CDR2: SGHVS and FQNEAQ. V lost 5 bases and J 3 bases, leaving 17 bases between the germline ends. CDR3 length: 17 amino acids.

The source material was blood. The clonotype comes from a woman aged 30 to 39 in good health. This chain connects TRBV7-8 to TRBJ1-6; D gene uncertain. The CDR3 reads CASSRTVPSNYNSPLHF. The CDR3 DNA follows: TGTGCCAGCAGCCGTACAGTTCCATCGAACTATAATTCACCCCTCCACTTT.